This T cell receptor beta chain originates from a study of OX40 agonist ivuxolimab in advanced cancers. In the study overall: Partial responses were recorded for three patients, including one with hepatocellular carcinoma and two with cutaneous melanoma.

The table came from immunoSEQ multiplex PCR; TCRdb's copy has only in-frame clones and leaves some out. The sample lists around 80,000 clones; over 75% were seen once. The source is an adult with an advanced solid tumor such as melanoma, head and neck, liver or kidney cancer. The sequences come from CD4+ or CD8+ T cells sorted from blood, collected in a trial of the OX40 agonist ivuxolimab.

The CDR3 nucleotides read TGTGCCAGCAGTGCGGGACAGGGAAACACTGAAGCTTTCTTT. As protein: CASSAGQGNTEAFF. The chain employs TRBV6-1 and TRBJ1-1; 9 nucleotides line up with TRBD1. CDR1 MNHNS and CDR2 SASEGT come from the germline V gene. J was trimmed by 2 bases and V by 4 bases; bases with no gene match: 2. This CDR3 has 14 amino acids.